This TCR beta chain was identified in a study of blood T cells in healthy people across ages. Study-wide results and limits: Diversity of TCR beta per million T cells declined in a roughly linear way with age.

On this clonotype itself: The antigen remains unidentified.

This CDR3 is 13 amino acids long. Per the germline V gene, CDR1 is MNHNS and CDR2 is SASEGT. V was shortened by 6 bases and J by 6 bases, with 12 bases between the two germline ends. Primed by a sample-barcoded 5' primer and a J-beta primer mix, a second PCR proceeded for about 7 to 12 cycles. A single record per CDR3 protein comes from TCRdb applying MiXCR to the 5' RACE reads. Of 1.5 million to 2 million distinct CDR3 sequences in the sample, approximately 28% are singletons; the top ten hold 7.7%. The specimen sequenced was blood. The chain joins TRBV6-1 to TRBJ1-5; D ambiguous. The receptor's source is a woman in her twenties or thirties in good health. The CDR3: CASRAVACQPQHF. The CDR3 coding sequence is TGTGCCAGCAGGGCAGTCGCCTGTCAGCCCCAGCATTTT.